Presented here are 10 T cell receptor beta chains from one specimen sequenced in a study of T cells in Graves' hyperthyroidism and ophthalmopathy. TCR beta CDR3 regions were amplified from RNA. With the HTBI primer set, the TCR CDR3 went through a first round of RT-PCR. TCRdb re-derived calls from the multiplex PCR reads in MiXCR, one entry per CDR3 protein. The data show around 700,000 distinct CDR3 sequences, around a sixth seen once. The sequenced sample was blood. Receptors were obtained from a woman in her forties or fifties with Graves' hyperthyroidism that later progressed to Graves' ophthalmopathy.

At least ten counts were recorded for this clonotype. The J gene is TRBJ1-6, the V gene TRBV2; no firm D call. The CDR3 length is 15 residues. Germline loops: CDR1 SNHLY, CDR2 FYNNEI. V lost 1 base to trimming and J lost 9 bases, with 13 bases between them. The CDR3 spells CASSEEPGWGSPLHF. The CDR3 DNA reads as TGTGCCAGCAGTGAAGAGCCTGGATGGGGTTCACCCCTCCACTTT.

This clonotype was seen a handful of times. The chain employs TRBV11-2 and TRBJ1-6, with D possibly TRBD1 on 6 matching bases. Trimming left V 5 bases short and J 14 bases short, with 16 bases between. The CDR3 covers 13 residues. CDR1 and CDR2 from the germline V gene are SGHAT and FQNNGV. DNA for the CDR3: TGTGCCAGCAGCGCCCAGGGGACGATCACCCTCCACTTT. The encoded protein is CASSAQGTITLHF.

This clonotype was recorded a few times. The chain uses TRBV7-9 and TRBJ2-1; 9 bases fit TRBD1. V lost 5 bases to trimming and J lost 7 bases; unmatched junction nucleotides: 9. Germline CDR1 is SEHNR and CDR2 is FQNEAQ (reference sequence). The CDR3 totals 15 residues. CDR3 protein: CASSPPGTGMNEQFF. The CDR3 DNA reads TGTGCCAGCAGCCCACCCGGGACAGGGATGAATGAGCAGTTCTTC.

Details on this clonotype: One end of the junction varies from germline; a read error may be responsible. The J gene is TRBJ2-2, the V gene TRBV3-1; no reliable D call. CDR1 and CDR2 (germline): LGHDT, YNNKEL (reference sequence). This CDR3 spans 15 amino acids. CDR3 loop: CTSSPPQKNTGELFF. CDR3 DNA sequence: TGTACCAGCAGCCCCCCTCAGAAGAACACCGGGGAGCTGTTTTTT.

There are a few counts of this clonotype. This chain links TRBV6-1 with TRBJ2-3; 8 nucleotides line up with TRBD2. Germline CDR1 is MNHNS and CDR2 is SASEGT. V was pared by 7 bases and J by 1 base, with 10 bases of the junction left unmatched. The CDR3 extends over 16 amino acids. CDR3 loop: CASIGALAGRTDTQYF. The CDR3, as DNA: TGTGCCAGCATTGGCGCCTTAGCGGGGCGCACAGATACGCAGTATTTT.

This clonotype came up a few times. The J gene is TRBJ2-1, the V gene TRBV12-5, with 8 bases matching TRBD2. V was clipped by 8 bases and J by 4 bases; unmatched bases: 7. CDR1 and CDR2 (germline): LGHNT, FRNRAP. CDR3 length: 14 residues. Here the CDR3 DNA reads TGTGCTAGTTCTGCGGTAGCGGGGTACAATGAGCAGTTCTTC. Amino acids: CASSAVAGYNEQFF.

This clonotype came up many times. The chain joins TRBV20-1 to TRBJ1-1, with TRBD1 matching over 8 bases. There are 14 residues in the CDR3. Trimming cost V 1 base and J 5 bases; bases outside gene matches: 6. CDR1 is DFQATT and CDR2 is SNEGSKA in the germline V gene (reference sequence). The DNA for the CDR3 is TGCAGTGCTAGAGCCTCAGGGGGCTTGACTGAAGCTTTCTTT. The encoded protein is CSARASGGLTEAFF.

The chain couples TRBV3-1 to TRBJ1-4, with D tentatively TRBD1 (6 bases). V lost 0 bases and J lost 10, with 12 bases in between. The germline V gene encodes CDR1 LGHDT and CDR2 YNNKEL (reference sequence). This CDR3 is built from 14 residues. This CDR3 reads CASSQDRGPGKLFF. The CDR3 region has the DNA TGTGCCAGCAGCCAAGATCGGGGGCCCGGAAAACTGTTTTTT.

DNA of the CDR3: TGTGCCAGCAGGGTGCGGGGGACCCTCCAAGAGACCCAGTACTTC. This translates into CASRVRGTLQETQYF. V gene TRBV2 combines with J gene TRBJ2-5, with 7 bases matching TRBD2. V dropped 6 bases and J dropped 1; count of bases not matched to a gene: 8. CDR1 SNHLY and CDR2 FYNNEI come from the germline V gene. The CDR3 runs 15 residues.

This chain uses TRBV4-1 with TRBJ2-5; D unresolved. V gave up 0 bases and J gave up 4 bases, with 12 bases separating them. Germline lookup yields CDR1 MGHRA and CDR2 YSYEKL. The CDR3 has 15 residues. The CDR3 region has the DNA TGCGCCAGCAGCCAAGAGTCCAGCCCCCCAGAGACCCAGTACTTC. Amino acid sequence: CASSQESSPPETQYF.